The 15 T cell receptor beta chains listed next were all sequenced from one sample in a study of blood T cell repertoires in COVID-19. The repertoire was sequenced with immunoSEQ multiplex PCR; TCRdb's copy has only in-frame clones and lacks some. The profile covers under 200,000 clones, with 85% to 95% appearing a single time and 0.53% taken by the ten largest. Input material: peripheral blood. The receptors were gathered from a man in his fifties with acute or convalescent COVID-19.

V gene TRBV5-1 combines with J gene TRBJ1-2, with a tentative D call TRBD1 (6 bases). V was shortened by 5 bases and J by 0 bases, with 8 bases between the two germline ends. This CDR3 has 13 amino acids. Germline CDR1 and CDR2: SGHRS and YFSETQ. The CDR3 DNA is TGCGCCAGCAGGGGACAAACTAACTATGGCTACACCTTC. Its translation: CASRGQTNYGYTF.

The V gene is TRBV5-4, the J gene TRBJ2-3, with 9 positions matching TRBD2. V lost 4 bases to trimming and J lost 1 base; unmatched junction nucleotides: 4. Germline CDR1 reads SGHNT; CDR2 reads YYREEE (reference sequence). The length of the CDR3 is 15 residues. The CDR3 region has the DNA TGTGCCAGCAGCCCATTAGCGGGGGGCACAGATACGCAGTATTTT. This gives the protein CASSPLAGGTDTQYF.

The count of this clone is one. This sequence joins TRBV11-2 and TRBJ1-1; 8 bases agree with TRBD1. The ends lost 2 bases at V and 4 bases at J; junction bases unmatched: 9. CDR3 size: 16 residues. Per the germline V gene, CDR1 is SGHAT and CDR2 is FQNNGV. The CDR3: CASSLRRTGMGTEAFF. DNA of the CDR3: TGTGCCAGCAGCTTAAGGAGGACAGGGATGGGCACTGAAGCTTTCTTT. The whole variable domain, remainder taken from reference TRBV11-2 and TRBJ1-1, is EAGVAQSPRYKIIEKRQSVAFWCNPISGHATLYWYQQILGQGPKLLIQFQNNGVVDDSQLPKDRFSAERLKGVDSTLKIQPAKLEDSAVYLCASSLRRTGMGTEAFFGQGTRLTVV.

The chain is built from TRBV18 and TRBJ2-7, with TRBD1 as a possible D gene (6 bases). Trimming removed 2 bases at V and 1 base at J, with 9 bases between. Germline CDR1 reads KGHSH; CDR2 reads LQKENI. The CDR3 contains 14 residues. CDR3 in DNA: TGTGCCAGCTCACCAGCGACAGGATCCTACGAGCAGTACTTC. Protein sequence: CASSPATGSYEQYF.

The chain combines TRBV29-1 with TRBJ1-4; TRBD1 aligns across 7 bases. CDR1 and CDR2 from the germline V gene are SQVTM and ANQGSEA. Germline trimming cut 7 bases from V and 6 bases from J; bases unmatched to any gene: 8. This CDR3 comprises 13 residues. As DNA, the CDR3 is TGCAGCGCCTCGGGCAGGGGGGATGAAAAACTGTTTTTT. Protein: CSASGRGDEKLFF.

The rearrangement links TRBV18 to TRBJ2-7; D remains unclear. The length of the CDR3 is 13 residues. The germline gives CDR1 KGHSH, CDR2 LQKENI. Trimming shortened V by 1 base and J by 4 bases, and 8 bases separated the two germline ends. CDR3 DNA: TGTGCCAGCTCACCACAAGCCTTATACGAGCAGTACTTC. Translation: CASSPQALYEQYF.

The chain joins TRBV27 to TRBJ1-5; 9 bases map to TRBD1. CDR1 is MNHEY and CDR2 is SMNVEV in the germline V gene (reference sequence). The junction had 9 bases not matched to a gene; V was cut back by 6 bases and J by 15 bases. The CDR3 sequence is 12 residues long. The CDR3 DNA reads TGTGCCAGCAGCGACCTACAGGGGGCAAGGCATTTT. Its translation: CASSDLQGARHF.

The gene calls are TRBV28 and TRBJ1-4; no definite D call. The CDR3 length is 17 residues. The germline V gene has CDR1 MDHEN and CDR2 SYDVKM. V dropped 5 bases and J dropped 4 bases, with 20 bases sitting between them. The CDR3 nucleotides read TGTGCCAGCAGTCCCCTTGGGGAGCCCCCATTTAATGAAAAACTGTTTTTT. Amino acids: CASSPLGEPPFNEKLFF.

This clone has just a few counts. The chain couples TRBV18 to TRBJ2-2; D is ambiguous. CDR3 length: 15 residues. Deletions cut 3 bases from V and 3 bases from J, with 11 bases between. Germline loops: CDR1 KGHSH, CDR2 LQKENI. CDR3 coding DNA: TGTGCCAGCTCACCGGCTACCGGAGACACCGGGGAGCTGTTTTTT. It is translated as CASSPATGDTGELFF.

This sequence joins TRBV1 and TRBJ1-2; the table's D call, TRBD1, was not checked against the DNA. TRBV1 is a pseudogene segment. CDR3 length: 14 amino acids. This CDR3 is CTSSVRQANYGYTF. The CDR3 coding sequence is TGCACCAGCAGCGTTAGGCAGGCCAACTATGGCTACACCTTC.

This clone was seen only a few times. The chain uses TRBV5-1 and TRBJ1-1; D is possibly TRBD1 (6 bases). There are 16 residues in the CDR3. Germline V gene lookup returns CDR1 SGHRS and CDR2 YFSETQ. Trimming left V 4 bases short and J 0 bases short, with 16 bases between. The CDR3 bases are TGCGCCAGCAGCCCGCGGGGGGCGCCGATGAACACTGAAGCTTTCTTT. It specifies CASSPRGAPMNTEAFF.

About this clone itself: One end of the junction does not line up with germline, which may come from a read error. The genes are TRBV5-1 and TRBJ1-2; weak D call: TRBD1 (6 bases). The germline V gene encodes CDR1 SGHRS and CDR2 YFSETQ. The CDR3 totals 15 residues. This CDR3 is CASSPDRLWGYGYAF. In nucleotides, the CDR3 is TGCGCCAGCAGCCCTGACAGGCTCTGGGGCTATGGCTACGCCTTC. The full variable domain, completed using reference TRBV5-1 and TRBJ1-2, is KAGVTQTPRYLIKTRGQQVTLSCSPISGHRSVSWYQQTPGQGLQFLFEYFSETQRNKGNFPGRFSGRQFSNSRSEMNVSTLELGDSALYLCASSPDRLWGYGYAFGSGTRLTVV.

J is TRBJ1-5 and V is TRBV14; unclear D gene. Germline loops: CDR1 SGHDN, CDR2 FVKESK. This CDR3 spans 15 amino acids. Trimming cost V 5 bases and J 6 bases, with 17 bases left between them. Here the CDR3 DNA reads TGTGCCAGCAGCTACCCGGGGAGAGGGATTCAGCCCCAGCATTTT. Encoded protein: CASSYPGRGIQPQHF.

This chain links TRBV10-3 with TRBJ1-2, with 12 bases fitting TRBD1. Germline V gene data show CDR1 as ENHRY and CDR2 as SYGVKD. Losses at the gene ends were 9 bases for V and 2 bases for J; bases not matched to a gene: 10. CDR3 length: 16 residues. The CDR3 loop is CAILRPGTGGNYGYTF. Here the CDR3 DNA reads TGTGCCATTTTGCGACCCGGGACAGGGGGCAACTATGGCTACACCTTC.

This clone was observed a few times. This chain connects TRBV19 to TRBJ1-5; TRBD1 is a possible D gene (5 bases). The CDR3 contains 19 residues. Germline V lookup: CDR1 LNHDA, CDR2 SQIVND (reference sequence). V was cut by 3 bases and J by 1 base, with 22 bases left in between. CDR3 region: CASSMIPPSRDWSNQPQHF. In DNA, the CDR3 is TGTGCCAGTAGTATGATCCCTCCCTCCCGGGACTGGAGCAATCAGCCCCAGCATTTT.